A single sample is the source of the 19 T cell receptor beta chains below, sequenced in a study of cytomegalovirus exposure and HLA in healthy donors. The PCR made use of 60 Vbeta and 13 Jbeta primers. Some clones are missing from TCRdb's copy, which holds only in-frame ones; the method was immunoSEQ multiplex PCR. There are about 200,000 clones in the sample; roughly 13% occur only once, and 7.8% lies in the top ten. Sequenced material: PBMCs. All receptors derive from a man aged 45-65 years in good health and CMV-seropositive.

This clone was detected a few times. J is TRBJ1-2 and V is TRBV28, with no clear D. Trimming removed 5 bases at V and 7 bases at J, with 11 bases between. The CDR3 runs to 12 residues. CDR1 is MDHEN, CDR2 SYDVKM, per germline. DNA of the CDR3: TGTGCCAGCAGTGCGCAAGCGTTTGGCTACACCTTC. As protein: CASSAQAFGYTF.

The CDR3 sequence: CASSPSTGRGTGELFF. CDR3 in DNA: TGTGCCAGCAGCCCTTCGACAGGGCGGGGCACCGGGGAGCTGTTTTTT. The chain carries TRBV5-6 and TRBJ2-2; TRBD1 is a possible D gene (7 bases). The CDR3 is 16 residues long. Per the germline V gene, CDR1 is SGHDT and CDR2 is YYEEEE. V lost 4 bases to trimming and J lost 4 bases, with 17 bases between them. Based on the CDR3 plus reference TRBV5-6 and TRBJ2-2, the full variable domain is DAGVTQSPTHLIKTRGQQVTLRCSPKSGHDTVSWYQQALGQGPQFIFQYYEEEERQRGNFPDRFSGHQFPNYSSELNVNALLLGDSALYLCASSPSTGRGTGELFFGEGSRLTVL.

This clone appeared many times. This chain uses TRBV6-1 with TRBJ1-1; 10 bases fit TRBD1. Germline V gene data show CDR1 as MNHNS and CDR2 as SASEGT. V dropped 11 bases and J dropped 1; count of bases not matched to a gene: 1. This CDR3 comprises 12 residues. CDR3 DNA: TGTGCCGGGACAGGGGAGAACACTGAAGCTTTCTTT. Protein sequence: CAGTGENTEAFF.

The V call is TRBV14, the J call TRBJ2-3, with 8 bases fitting TRBD1. Per the germline V gene, CDR1 is SGHDN and CDR2 is FVKESK. The V and J ends lost 5 bases and 0 bases, in that order; junction bases with no gene match: 10. The CDR3 is 17 residues long. Here the CDR3 DNA reads TGTGCCAGCAGCAAGTGGACGGGACAGGATAGCACAGATACGCAGTATTTT. This translates into CASSKWTGQDSTDTQYF.

The chain has TRBV5-6 and TRBJ2-7; the match to TRBD1 covers 7 bases. This CDR3 spans 13 amino acids. Germline V lookup: CDR1 SGHDT, CDR2 YYEEEE. Trimming took 4 bases from V and 4 from J; bases not matched to a gene: 5. For the CDR3, the DNA is TGTGCCAGCAGCCCCGACAGGGCGTACGAGCAGTACTTC. Its protein product is CASSPDRAYEQYF. Drawing the rest from reference TRBV5-6 and TRBJ2-7, the complete variable domain is DAGVTQSPTHLIKTRGQQVTLRCSPKSGHDTVSWYQQALGQGPQFIFQYYEEEERQRGNFPDRFSGHQFPNYSSELNVNALLLGDSALYLCASSPDRAYEQYFGPGTRLTVT.

This clone occurred a few times. The chain links TRBV5-6 to TRBJ2-6; no clear D. V was clipped by 4 bases and J by 4 bases, with 12 bases between them. CDR3 length equals 15 residues. Germline V gives CDR1 SGHDT, CDR2 YYEEEE. The CDR3 DNA is TGTGCCAGCAGCCTCTTGGGCTCCGGGGCCAACGTCCTGACTTTC. Encoded protein: CASSLLGSGANVLTF.

This clone was observed a handful of times. The chain has TRBV5-1 and TRBJ2-5, with no clear D. Trimming cost V 6 bases and J 0 bases, with 15 bases left between them. CDR3 size: 15 residues. In germline, CDR1 is SGHRS, CDR2 YFSETQ. The CDR3 region has the DNA TGCGCCAGCAAGCTGTCACAGAACTACCAAGAGACCCAGTACTTC. It specifies CASKLSQNYQETQYF.

This clone was seen more than once but under ten times. This chain links TRBV15 with TRBJ1-5; 7 bases align to TRBD1. The CDR3 is 17 residues long. From germline, CDR1 is LNHNV and CDR2 YYDKDF (reference sequence). J lost 5 bases, V lost 0 bases, and 10 bases had no gene match. The CDR3 nucleotides are TGTGCCACCAGCAGAGACGACAGGGTAGGAATAGATCAGCCCCAGCATTTT. This codes for CATSRDDRVGIDQPQHF.

This clone showed up just a few times. CDR3 loop: CASSEGGLTPKRQYF. The CDR3 region has the DNA TGTGCCAGCAGTGAAGGAGGACTTACCCCCAAACGGCAGTACTTC. V and J are TRBV6-1 and TRBJ2-7, with D possibly matching TRBD2 (5 bases). Germline V gives CDR1 MNHNS, CDR2 SASEGT. V shed 1 base and J shed 9 bases, with 19 bases lying between them. The CDR3 runs 15 residues.

A few counts support this clone. One end of the junction fails to match germline, which may point to a read error. The chain combines TRBV15 with TRBJ1-3, with 7 positions matching TRBD1. Germline-derived CDR1 and CDR2 are LNHNV and YYDKDF (reference sequence). The CDR3 has 17 residues. The CDR3 nucleotides read TGTGCCACCAGCGGAGACAGGGCCGGCTTCTCTGGAAACACCATATATTTT. Translated: CATSGDRAGFSGNTIYF.

The chain is built from TRBV7-2 and TRBJ2-1, with 8 bases matching TRBD2. The CDR3 spans 15 residues. Germline V gives CDR1 SGHTA, CDR2 FQGNSA. V shed 5 bases and J 4 bases; nucleotides not matched to a gene: 7. As DNA, the CDR3 is TGTGCCAGCAGCACTTTAGCGGGGACTTACAATGAGCAGTTCTTC. As protein: CASSTLAGTYNEQFF. The full variable domain, its missing parts supplied by reference TRBV7-2 and TRBJ2-1, is GAGVSQSPSNKVTEKGKDVELRCDPISGHTALYWYRQSLGQGLEFLIYFQGNSAPDKSGLPSDRFSAERTGGSVSTLTIQRTQQEDSAVYLCASSTLAGTYNEQFFGPGTRLTVL.

The chain employs TRBV6-5 and TRBJ1-4, with 8 bases that match TRBD1. The germline V gene has CDR1 MNHEY and CDR2 SVGAGI. The J segment lost 14 bases and the V segment lost 4 bases, leaving 12 bases of the junction unmatched. This CDR3 has 14 amino acids. This CDR3 is CASSSDRDLARLFF. The CDR3 region has the DNA TGTGCCAGCAGTTCGGACAGGGACCTCGCTCGGCTGTTTTTT.

A few counts support this clone. The rearrangement joins TRBV4-1 to TRBJ1-1; D might be TRBD1 (6 bases). CDR1 is MGHRA, CDR2 YSYEKL, per germline. CDR3 length equals 15 residues. Between the trimmed V and J ends, which lost 0 bases and 1 base, there was a span of 9 bases. The CDR3 sequence: CASSQEWGQNTEAFF. CDR3 bases: TGCGCCAGCAGCCAAGAATGGGGGCAGAACACTGAAGCTTTCTTT.

The chain combines TRBV7-9 with TRBJ2-3; the D gene is possibly TRBD2 (5 bases). CDR3 length: 14 residues. The V and J ends lost 5 bases and 3 bases respectively, with 12 bases between them. Germline V CDR1 and CDR2: SEHNR, FQNEAQ (reference sequence). CDR3 loop: CASSPPTGTDTQYF. The CDR3 DNA reads as TGTGCCAGCAGCCCACCTACGGGGACAGATACGCAGTATTTT.

Notes on this clone: One end of the junction is discordant with germline, which a read error may explain. The chain uses TRBV6-5 and TRBJ1-1; maybe TRBD1 (5 bases). CDR3 size: 12 residues. Germline V gene data show CDR1 as MNHEY and CDR2 as SVGAGI. The CDR3 coding sequence is TGTGCCAGCAGTTACCAGGGTTCTGACGCTTTCTTT. Translating gives CASSYQGSDAFF.

This sequence joins TRBV10-3 and TRBJ2-2; 8 bases are a match to TRBD1. Trimming removed 10 bases from V and 1 base from J; junction bases left unmatched: 5. The CDR3 has 14 residues. Germline V CDR1 and CDR2: ENHRY, SYGVKD. The CDR3 region has the DNA TGTGCCACCGCCGGGACAGGGAACACCGGGGAGCTGTTTTTT. Protein product: CATAGTGNTGELFF.

The table lists this clone with a few counts. The V gene is TRBV7-8, the J gene TRBJ1-1, with D perhaps TRBD1 (6 bases). This CDR3 contains 15 residues. CDR1 is SGHVS, CDR2 FQNEAQ, per germline. V was pared by 5 bases and J by 1 base, with 14 bases between. The CDR3 DNA reads as TGTGCCAGCAGCCTACTCGGCAGGGGGAACACTGAAGCTTTCTTT. Amino acid sequence: CASSLLGRGNTEAFF. The entire variable domain, with the rest obtained from reference TRBV7-8 and TRBJ1-1, is as follows: GAGVSQSPRYKVAKRGQDVALRCDPISGHVSLFWYQQALGQGPEFLTYFQNEAQLDKSGLPSDRFFAERPEGSVSTLKIQRTQQEDSAVYLCASSLLGRGNTEAFFGQGTRLTVV.

This clone was detected a few times. This chain's CDR3 is CATSRVGGTGGRVDQPQHF. DNA for the CDR3: TGTGCCACCAGCAGAGTAGGCGGAACAGGGGGAAGAGTAGATCAGCCCCAGCATTTT. V usage is TRBV15 and J usage is TRBJ1-5; 8 nucleotides align to TRBD1. Germline V gene sequence: CDR1 LNHNV, CDR2 YYDKDF (reference sequence). Trimming cost V 1 base and J 5 bases; bases outside gene matches: 16. CDR3 length: 19 amino acids.

The chain links TRBV29-1 to TRBJ2-2; 11 positions match TRBD2. Germline V gene lookup returns CDR1 SQVTM and CDR2 ANQGSEA. There are 17 residues in the CDR3. The V segment lost 4 bases and the J segment 7 bases; nucleotides outside the gene matches: 14. CDR3 DNA sequence: TGCAGCGTTGTGGAGGGGACTAGCGGAGGTATTATCGGGGAGCTGTTTTTT. It translates to CSVVEGTSGGIIGELFF.